The clone carrying this T cell receptor beta chain was counted once. The sample is drawn from a study of T cell changes during pregnancy in multiple sclerosis. Here immunoSEQ multiplex PCR was the method, and the copy in TCRdb shows in-frame clones only, minus some. The top ten hold over 4.5% of the sample, which has approximately 32,000 clones, roughly nine tenths seen once. The germline V and J ends were trimmed by 5 bases and 4 bases, with 15 bases remaining between them. The CDR3 has 15 amino acids. Germline-derived CDR1 and CDR2 are SGHTA and FQGNSA. The sequence came from a female donor with multiple sclerosis, enrolled in a pregnancy study. The input for sequencing was CD8+ T cells from peripheral blood mononuclear cells, taken in the first trimester of pregnancy. The gene calls are TRBV7-2 and TRBJ1-3; no definite D call. This CDR3 reads CASSPLVISGNTIYF. For the CDR3, the DNA is TGTGCCAGCAGCCCCCTAGTAATCTCGGGAAACACCATATATTTT. Looking up the rest from reference TRBV7-2 and TRBJ1-3 gives the full variable domain: GAGVSQSPSNKVTEKGKDVELRCDPISGHTALYWYRQSLGQGLEFLIYFQGNSAPDKSGLPSDRFSAERTGGSVSTLTIQRTQQEDSAVYLCASSPLVISGNTIYFGEGSWLTVV.